Listed below are T cell receptor beta chains from one sample, sequenced in a study of beta chain features in type 1 diabetes. Method: immunoSEQ multiplex PCR; TCRdb's copy keeps in-frame clones and lacks some. The sample includes some 270,000 clones, roughly 15% of them seen just once. Material: naive CD4+ T cells from blood. The receptors stem from a woman in her forties in good health. Each CDR3 is given with its conserved first and last residue. The D gene is left open where the match is weak. Clone size appears in some rows only: once, few, many, or a class for an expanded clone.

>few|TRBD1|TRBV29-1|TRBJ2-5
CSVDQGAGKTQYF
TGCAGCGTTGACCAGGGGGCTGGGAAGACCCAGTACTTC
>few|TRBD1|TRBV6-5|TRBJ1-2
CASRQGATYYGYTF
TGTGCCAGCAGACAGGGGGCTACGTACTATGGCTACACCTTC
>.|TRBD1|TRBV4-1|TRBJ2-4
CASSQGTGKNIQYF
TGCGCCAGCAGCCAAGGGACAGGTAAAAACATTCAGTACTTC
>many|.|TRBV29-1|TRBJ1-1
CSVAGQLNTEAFF
TGCAGCGTAGCCGGACAGCTGAACACTGAAGCTTTCTTT
>few|.|TRBV18|TRBJ2-3
CASSPAGGGESTQYF
TGTGCCAGCTCACCCGCGGGCGGTGGTGAGAGTACGCAGTATTTT
>few|TRBD1|TRBV5-1|TRBJ2-7
CASTAGQGRAYEQYF
TGCGCCAGCACCGCGGGACAGGGAAGGGCCTACGAGCAGTACTTC
>.|TRBD2|TRBV7-2|TRBJ2-3
CASSPQRGGGTQYF
TGTGCCAGCAGCCCTCAGCGGGGCGGGGGTACGCAGTATTTT
>few|.|TRBV27|TRBJ2-2
CASSLFLGATGELFF
TGTGCCAGCAGTTTATTTCTGGGCGCGACCGGGGAGCTGTTTTTT
>.|TRBD1|TRBV13|TRBJ1-1
CASSRQTGNGAEAFF
TGTGCCAGCAGCCGCCAGACAGGGAATGGGGCTGAAGCTTTCTTT
>.|TRBD2|TRBV15|TRBJ2-3
CATSRPAGALPDTQYF
TGTGCCACCAGCAGGCCAGCGGGGGCGCTTCCAGATACGCAGTATTTT
>few|.|TRBV7-2|TRBJ1-2
CASSPGGARYYGYTF
TGTGCCAGCAGCCCCGGGGGGGCGCGGTACTATGGCTACACCTTC
>.|.|TRBV10-1|TRBJ2-5
CASSDSGETQYF
TGCGCCAGCAGTGACTCGGGAGAGACCCAGTACTTC
>.|.|TRBV7-6|TRBJ2-1
CASSLGLASDGYNEQFF
TGTGCCAGCAGCTTAGGCTTGGCTAGCGACGGTTACAATGAGCAGTTCTTC
>few|.|TRBV25-1|TRBJ2-6
CASSDRELAGANVLTF
TGTGCCAGCAGTGATCGGGAATTGGCAGGGGCCAACGTCCTGACTTTC
>.|TRBD1|TRBV29-1|TRBJ1-2
CSALTGGSGNYGYTF
TGCAGCGCCCTAACAGGGGGCTCGGGTAACTATGGCTACACCTTC
>few|TRBD1|TRBV7-9|TRBJ2-1
CASSLGQGREQFF
TGTGCCAGCAGCTTGGGACAGGGACGGGAGCAGTTCTTC
>.|.|TRBV2|TRBJ1-5
CASGPGLSNQPQHF
TGTGCCAGCGGCCCGGGGTTGTCAAATCAGCCCCAGCATTTT
>few|TRBD2|TRBV4-3|TRBJ2-2
CASSQVRLAGAARAGELFF
TGCGCCAGCAGCCAGGTTAGGCTAGCGGGGGCCGCCAGGGCCGGGGAGCTGTTTTTT
>few|.|TRBV7-9|TRBJ1-1
CASSLQGRTEAFF
TGTGCCAGCAGTTTGCAGGGCCGCACTGAAGCTTTCTTT
>.|TRBD1|TRBV5-4|TRBJ1-2
CASSLEGGQGTGYTF
TGTGCCAGCAGCTTGGAGGGCGGACAGGGGACTGGCTACACCTTC